This T cell receptor (beta chain) was sequenced during a study of cytomegalovirus exposure and HLA in healthy donors. Whole-study results and caveats: Immune exposure information available was restricted to CMV serostatus.

This CDR3 spans 15 amino acids. Germline lookup yields CDR1 SGHDN and CDR2 FVKESK. V lost 2 bases to trimming and J lost 8 bases, with 16 bases between them. The PCR employed 60 Vbeta primers together with 13 Jbeta primers. TCRdb keeps only in-frame clones here, not all; method: immunoSEQ multiplex PCR. The sample includes around 130,000 clones, approximately 80% of them seen just once. With regard to this clone: Its specificity is not known.

The receptor's source is a woman in her thirties or forties in good health and CMV-seronegative. Input material: PBMCs. The chain joins TRBV14 to TRBJ2-1; D perhaps matches TRBD2 (5 bases). The CDR3 sequence: CASSQFEGPVDEQFF. The CDR3 DNA sequence: TGTGCCAGCAGCCAATTCGAGGGCCCAGTCGATGAGCAGTTCTTC.